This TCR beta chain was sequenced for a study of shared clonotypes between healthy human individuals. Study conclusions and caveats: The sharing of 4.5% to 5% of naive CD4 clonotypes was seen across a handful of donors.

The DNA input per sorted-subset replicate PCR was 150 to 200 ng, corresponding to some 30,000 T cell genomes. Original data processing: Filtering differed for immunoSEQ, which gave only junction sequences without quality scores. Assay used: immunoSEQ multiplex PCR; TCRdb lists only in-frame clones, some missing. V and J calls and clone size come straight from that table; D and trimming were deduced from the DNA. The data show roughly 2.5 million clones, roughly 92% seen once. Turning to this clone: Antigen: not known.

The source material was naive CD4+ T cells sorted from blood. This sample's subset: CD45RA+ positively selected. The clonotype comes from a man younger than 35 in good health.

CDR3 bases: TGTGCCAGCAGCCTGACGGAGATGAACACTGAAGCTTTCTTT. It codes for CASSLTEMNTEAFF. The chain joins TRBV6-1 to TRBJ1-1; D gene uncertain. This CDR3 region has 14 residues. Trimming left V 6 bases short and J 0 bases short, with 11 bases between. Germline CDR1 reads MNHNS; CDR2 reads SASEGT.